This T cell receptor beta chain stems from a study of control samples from healthy donors and cancer patients. Assay: immunoSEQ multiplex PCR; the TCRdb copy retains only in-frame clones and omits some. In the table there are some 80,000 clones, over 85% of which are singletons. The CDR3 is 16 residues long. The germline V and J ends were trimmed by 0 bases and 3 bases, with 15 bases remaining between them. Germline assignment: CDR1 MGHRA and CDR2 YSYEKL. Specimen: PBMCs. This receptor was identified in a woman aged 60-75 years with head and neck cancer. This chain connects TRBV4-1 to TRBJ2-7, with a possible D match to TRBD2 (6 bases). The CDR3 loop reads CASSQDVTGEGYEQYF. CDR3 coding DNA: TGCGCCAGCAGCCAAGATGTTACGGGAGAAGGCTACGAGCAGTACTTC.